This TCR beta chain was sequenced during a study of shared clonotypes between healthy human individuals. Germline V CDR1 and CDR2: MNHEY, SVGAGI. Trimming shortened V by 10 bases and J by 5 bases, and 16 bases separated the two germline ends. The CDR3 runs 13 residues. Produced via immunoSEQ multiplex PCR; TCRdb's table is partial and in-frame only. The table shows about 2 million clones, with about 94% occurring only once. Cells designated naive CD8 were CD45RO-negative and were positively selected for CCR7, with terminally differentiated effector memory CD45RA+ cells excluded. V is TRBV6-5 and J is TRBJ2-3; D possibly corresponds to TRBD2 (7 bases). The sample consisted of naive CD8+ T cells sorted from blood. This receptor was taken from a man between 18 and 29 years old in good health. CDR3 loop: CATQGGGGDTQYF. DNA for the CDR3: TGTGCCACCCAAGGGGGGGGAGGAGATACGCAGTATTTT.